This is a list of T cell receptor beta chains from one sample in a study of read filtering for tumor transcriptome and immune sequencing. TCRdb re-analysed the reads in MiXCR, keeping a single row per CDR3 protein. The repertoire includes 100,000 to 150,000 distinct CDR3 sequences, approximately 13% of them detected once, and approximately 9.9% sits in the top ten. The specimen sequenced was a population of CD138-negative cells sorted from bone marrow. The receptors were sampled from a donor aged 40 or over with multiple myeloma. CDR3s include the opening cysteine and the closing phenylalanine or tryptophan. A D gene is named only where the DNA matches it firmly.

CDR3aa: CASSQTGYGAFF; d_gene: TRBD1; v_gene: TRBV14; j_gene: TRBJ1-1
CDR3aa: CASSFTGGARETQYF; d_gene: TRBD2; v_gene: TRBV7-9; j_gene: TRBJ2-5
CDR3aa: CASSLTSGSITYNEQFF; d_gene: TRBD2; v_gene: TRBV5-1; j_gene: TRBJ2-1
CDR3aa: CATSGQKSGTYQETQYF; d_gene: TRBD2; v_gene: TRBV24-1; j_gene: TRBJ2-5
CDR3aa: CASSPGQGAVDTQYF; d_gene: TRBD1; v_gene: TRBV18; j_gene: TRBJ2-3
CDR3aa: CASSSQVHGEKLFF; d_gene: -; v_gene: TRBV27; j_gene: TRBJ1-4
CDR3aa: CASSATQGDLTYNEQFF; d_gene: TRBD1; v_gene: TRBV7-6; j_gene: TRBJ2-1
CDR3aa: CASSYGPTGDGEQFF; d_gene: TRBD1; v_gene: TRBV6-2/TRBV6-3; j_gene: TRBJ2-1
CDR3aa: CASSLEGTPDTDTQYF; d_gene: -; v_gene: TRBV5-1; j_gene: TRBJ2-3
CDR3aa: CASSYGLGGSYEQYF; d_gene: -; v_gene: TRBV6-5; j_gene: TRBJ2-7
CDR3aa: CASRLSGANTGELFF; d_gene: -; v_gene: TRBV7-3; j_gene: TRBJ2-2
CDR3aa: CASSFSQRIIEKLFF; d_gene: -; v_gene: TRBV11-2; j_gene: TRBJ1-4
CDR3aa: CASSLVSGFSTHLTDTQYF; d_gene: TRBD2; v_gene: TRBV11-2; j_gene: TRBJ2-3
CDR3aa: CASSPPNVPAEAFF; d_gene: -; v_gene: TRBV18; j_gene: TRBJ1-1
CDR3aa: CSATSGRTGELFF; d_gene: -; v_gene: TRBV20-1; j_gene: TRBJ2-2
CDR3aa: CSVESPAGAFNEQFF; d_gene: TRBD2; v_gene: TRBV29-1; j_gene: TRBJ2-1
CDR3aa: CATKEYWKTNTGELFF; d_gene: -; v_gene: TRBV6-5; j_gene: TRBJ2-2
CDR3aa: CASSLVQGSSYEQYF; d_gene: -; v_gene: TRBV7-2; j_gene: TRBJ2-7
CDR3aa: CASSPAETGELFF; d_gene: -; v_gene: TRBV18; j_gene: TRBJ2-2
CDR3aa: CASSLQGAGELFF; d_gene: TRBD1; v_gene: TRBV11-1; j_gene: TRBJ2-2
CDR3aa: CAIRRPGAEETQYF; d_gene: -; v_gene: TRBV10-3; j_gene: TRBJ2-5
CDR3aa: CSAPRPEPNTEAFF; d_gene: -; v_gene: TRBV20-1; j_gene: TRBJ1-1
CDR3aa: CAISESVGTNSPLHF; d_gene: -; v_gene: TRBV10-3; j_gene: TRBJ1-6
CDR3aa: CASSYGSPTNEKLFF; d_gene: -; v_gene: TRBV6-5; j_gene: TRBJ1-4
CDR3aa: CISVPEAPGTGPMNYGYTF; d_gene: -; v_gene: TRBV7-5; j_gene: TRBJ1-2
CDR3aa: CASRNRDRDNQPQHF; d_gene: TRBD1; v_gene: TRBV19; j_gene: TRBJ1-5
CDR3aa: CASSVVGRDTEAFF; d_gene: -; v_gene: TRBV9; j_gene: TRBJ1-1
CDR3aa: CASSSNRGNTEAFF; d_gene: TRBD1; v_gene: TRBV7-2; j_gene: TRBJ1-1
CDR3aa: CSAPRTGRDSPLHF; d_gene: TRBD1; v_gene: TRBV20-1; j_gene: TRBJ1-6
CDR3aa: CAIRGQGNTEAFF; d_gene: TRBD1; v_gene: TRBV10-3; j_gene: TRBJ1-1
CDR3aa: CASSPYREEAFF; d_gene: -; v_gene: TRBV2; j_gene: TRBJ1-1